Detailed here is one T cell receptor beta chain. These data belong to a study of blood T cell repertoires in COVID-19. Profiling relied on immunoSEQ multiplex PCR, and the TCRdb table lists in-frame clones only, not all of them. The sample has 300,000 to 500,000 clones; over 75% are singletons. The CDR3 is made up of 16 amino acids. CDR1 and CDR2 from the germline V gene are SGHTA and FQGNSA. The V end was cut by 1 base, the J end by 1 base, with 14 bases between. Specimen: PBMCs or T cells enriched from blood (not recorded which). The sequence was obtained from a woman younger than 45 with acute COVID-19. The chain links TRBV7-2 to TRBJ2-7; D uncertain. CDR3 sequence (DNA): TGTGCCAGCAGCTTAGTCCCCGGTTTGCGGTCCTACGAGCAGTACTTC. Translation gives CASSLVPGLRSYEQYF. The full variable domain, its missing parts supplied by reference TRBV7-2 and TRBJ2-7, is GAGVSQSPSNKVTEKGKDVELRCDPISGHTALYWYRQSLGQGLEFLIYFQGNSAPDKSGLPSDRFSAERTGGSVSTLTIQRTQQEDSAVYLCASSLVPGLRSYEQYFGPGTRLTVT.